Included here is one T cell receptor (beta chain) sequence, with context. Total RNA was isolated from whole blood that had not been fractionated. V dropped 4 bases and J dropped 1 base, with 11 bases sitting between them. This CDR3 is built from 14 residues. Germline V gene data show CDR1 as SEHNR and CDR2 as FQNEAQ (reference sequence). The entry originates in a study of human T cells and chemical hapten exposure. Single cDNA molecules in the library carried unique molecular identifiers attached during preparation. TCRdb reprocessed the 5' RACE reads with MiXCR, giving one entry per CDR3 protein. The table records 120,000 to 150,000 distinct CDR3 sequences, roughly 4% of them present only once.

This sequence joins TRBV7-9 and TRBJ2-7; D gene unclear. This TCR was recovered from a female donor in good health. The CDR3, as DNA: TGTGCCAGCAGCTCGCCCGGCCGGTCCTACGAGCAGTACTTC. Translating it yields CASSSPGRSYEQYF.